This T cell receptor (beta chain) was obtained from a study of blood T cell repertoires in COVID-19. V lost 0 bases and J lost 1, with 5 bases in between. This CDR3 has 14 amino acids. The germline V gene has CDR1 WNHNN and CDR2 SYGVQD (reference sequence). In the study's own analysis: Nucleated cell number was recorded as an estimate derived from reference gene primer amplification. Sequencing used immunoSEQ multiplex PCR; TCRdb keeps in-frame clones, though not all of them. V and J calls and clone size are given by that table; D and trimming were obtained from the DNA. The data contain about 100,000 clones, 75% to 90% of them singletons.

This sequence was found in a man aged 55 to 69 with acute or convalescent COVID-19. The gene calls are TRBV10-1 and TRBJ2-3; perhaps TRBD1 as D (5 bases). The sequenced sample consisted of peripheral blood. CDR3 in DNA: TGCGCCAGCAGTGAGTCAGGGGGCACAGATACGCAGTATTTT. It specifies CASSESGGTDTQYF.